These 17 T cell receptor beta chains came from one sample sequenced in a study of radiation and T cells in renal cell carcinoma. Repertoires were generated with immunoSEQ multiplex PCR, while TCRdb's copy carries only in-frame clones and drops some. In the table there are 45,000 or so clones, around 83% of which are singletons. Time point noted: baseline pretreatment blood. Treatment given: 15 Gy SBRT to primary tumor, nephrectomy 4 weeks later. Source: blood, taken from a patient whose treatment included radiotherapy and nephrectomy. The receptor source for this set is a woman in her 70s with renal cell carcinoma.

This clone has only a few counts. The chain couples TRBV18 to TRBJ1-5; a weak D match, TRBD1 (5 bases). V shed 4 bases and J shed 0 bases, with 7 bases lying between them. Germline V lookup: CDR1 KGHSH, CDR2 LQKENI. The CDR3 loop spans 14 amino acids. The CDR3 DNA sequence: TGTGCCAGCTCACTACAGGATAGCAATCAGCCCCAGCATTTT. This translates into CASSLQDSNQPQHF.

This clone was found once. This chain joins TRBV6-1 and TRBJ1-6; TRBD1 is a possible D gene (6 bases). Trimming stripped 11 bases from V and 6 bases from J, with 14 bases between. This CDR3 spans 13 amino acids. Germline V gene data show CDR1 as MNHNS and CDR2 as SASEGT. CDR3 coding DNA: TGTGCCGCACAGGGCACGTCTAATTCACCCCTCCACTTT. As protein: CAAQGTSNSPLHF.

The V and J genes are TRBV7-2 and TRBJ1-3; D uncertain. Germline V CDR1 and CDR2: SGHTA, FQGNSA. This CDR3 has 15 residues. The germline V and J ends were trimmed by 4 bases and 0 bases, with 10 bases remaining between them. The CDR3 DNA reads as TGTGCCAGCAGCTACGACTTCAGCTCTGGAAACACCATATATTTT. Translation gives CASSYDFSSGNTIYF.

The chain employs TRBV5-6 and TRBJ1-6; 10 bases agree with TRBD1. CDR1 SGHDT and CDR2 YYEEEE come from the germline V gene. Germline trimming cut 4 bases from V and 4 bases from J; bases unmatched to any gene: 2. The CDR3 runs 15 residues. CDR3 residues: CASSRDRGYNSPLHF. The CDR3 DNA follows: TGTGCCAGCAGCCGGGACAGGGGTTATAATTCACCCCTCCACTTT.

J is TRBJ1-1 and V is TRBV5-6, with 8 nucleotides matching TRBD1. CDR1 is SGHDT and CDR2 is YYEEEE in the germline V gene. The CDR3 covers 13 residues. V lost 6 bases to trimming and J lost 6 bases; unmatched junction nucleotides: 7. The CDR3 here is CASTYDRGAEAFF. The CDR3 coding sequence is TGTGCCAGCACCTACGACAGGGGCGCTGAAGCTTTCTTT.

The V and J genes are TRBV11-2 and TRBJ2-1; 9 bases match TRBD2. The germline V gene has CDR1 SGHAT and CDR2 FQNNGV. Trimming cost V 0 bases and J 3 bases; bases outside gene matches: 6. There are 17 residues in the CDR3. CDR3 sequence reads: CASSLDPSGAFYNEQFF. CDR3 nucleotides: TGTGCCAGCAGCTTAGATCCTAGCGGGGCCTTCTACAATGAGCAGTTCTTC. Looking up the rest from reference TRBV11-2 and TRBJ2-1 gives the full variable domain: EAGVAQSPRYKIIEKRQSVAFWCNPISGHATLYWYQQILGQGPKLLIQFQNNGVVDDSQLPKDRFSAERLKGVDSTLKIQPAKLEDSAVYLCASSLDPSGAFYNEQFFGPGTRLTVL.

The chain's CDR3 is CASSPDGNNEKLFF. The CDR3 nucleotides read TGCGCCAGCAGCCCGGACGGGAATAATGAAAAACTGTTTTTT. The V call is TRBV5-1, the J call TRBJ1-4; D gene unclear. In germline, CDR1 is SGHRS, CDR2 YFSETQ. V shed 4 bases and J shed 4 bases, with 11 bases lying between them. The CDR3 spans 14 residues.

The chain uses TRBV6-5 and TRBJ1-6, with TRBD1 matching 9 bases. J was trimmed by 9 bases and V by 9 bases; bases with no gene match: 9. This CDR3 spans 14 amino acids. CDR1 is MNHEY and CDR2 is SVGAGI in the germline V gene. CDR3 loop: CASSKGQGISPLHF. CDR3 sequence (DNA): TGTGCCAGTTCAAAGGGACAGGGAATTTCACCCCTCCACTTT.

This chain connects TRBV2 to TRBJ1-2; D unclear. The germline gives CDR1 SNHLY, CDR2 FYNNEI. CDR3 length equals 14 residues. With 5 bases removed from V and 4 bases from J, the gap between germline ends came to 14 bases. CDR3 protein: CASSLGPSGYGYTF. The CDR3 DNA reads as TGTGCCAGCAGTCTAGGCCCCAGCGGCTATGGCTACACCTTC.

This chain links TRBV6-5 with TRBJ2-3, with D possibly matching TRBD2 (6 bases). The CDR3 is 15 residues long. Trimming removed 6 bases from V and 1 base from J, with 14 bases in between. Germline V CDR1 and CDR2: MNHEY, SVGAGI. CDR3 sequence (DNA): TGTGCCAGCAGACCATTAGGAGGGGGCACAGATACGCAGTATTTT. Translated, it gives CASRPLGGGTDTQYF.

The chain is built from TRBV21-1 and TRBJ2-4; the table calls TRBD2, which could not be checked here. TRBV21-1 is assigned pseudogene status. This CDR3 contains 18 residues. The CDR3 sequence: CASSIWTSWKEAKNIQYF. In nucleotides, the CDR3 is TGTGCCAGCAGCATATGGACTAGCTGGAAGGAGGCCAAAAACATTCAGTACTTC.

This chain joins TRBV10-3 and TRBJ2-7, with a weak D call TRBD1 (6 bases). Trimming removed 5 bases at V and 4 bases at J, with 15 bases between. Germline lookup yields CDR1 ENHRY and CDR2 SYGVKD. CDR3 size: 14 residues. The CDR3, as DNA: TGTGCCATCAGTCATCGGCAGGGGAAATACGAGCAGTACTTC. Translation gives CAISHRQGKYEQYF.

As regards this clone: The sample holds other DNA sequences that translate to the same CDR3. The rearrangement joins TRBV7-8 to TRBJ2-7; D might be TRBD1 or TRBD2, each matching 6 bases. The germline CDR1 and CDR2 sequences are SGHVS and FQNEAQ. The germline V and J ends were trimmed by 5 bases and 0 bases, with 11 bases remaining between them. CDR3 length equals 14 residues. DNA of the CDR3: TGTGCCAGCAGCCCTAGGGGGGACTCCTACGAGCAGTACTTC. Protein sequence: CASSPRGDSYEQYF. Filled out from reference TRBV7-8 and TRBJ2-7, the complete variable domain reads GAGVSQSPRYKVAKRGQDVALRCDPISGHVSLFWYQQALGQGPEFLTYFQNEAQLDKSGLPSDRFFAERPEGSVSTLKIQRTQQEDSAVYLCASSPRGDSYEQYFGPGTRLTVT.

The rearrangement links TRBV29-1 to TRBJ1-2, with 7 bases aligning to TRBD1. CDR1 SQVTM and CDR2 ANQGSEA come from the germline V gene. V lost 7 bases to trimming and J lost 7 bases; unmatched junction nucleotides: 6. The CDR3 sequence is 11 residues long. Written as DNA, the CDR3 is TGCAGCGGGCTACAGGGGATTGGCTACACCTTC. Its protein is CSGLQGIGYTF.

Comments on this clone: This same CDR3 is encoded by further DNA sequences in the sample. This chain connects TRBV6-5 to TRBJ1-1; the D gene is possibly TRBD1 (6 bases). This CDR3 comprises 14 residues. Trimming left V 6 bases short and J 1 base short, with 12 bases between. Germline assignment: CDR1 MNHEY and CDR2 SVGAGI. The CDR3 DNA sequence: TGTGCCAGCAGCCTAATAGGGGGGAACACTGAAGCTTTCTTT. As protein: CASSLIGGNTEAFF.

The chain is built from TRBV19 and TRBJ2-7, with TRBD1 identical over 8 bases. Germline assignment: CDR1 LNHDA and CDR2 SQIVND (reference sequence). V shed 6 bases and J 9 bases; nucleotides not matched to a gene: 19. The CDR3 is 16 residues long. The CDR3 loop is CASSPNGDRTPGRQYF. DNA for the CDR3: TGTGCCAGTAGCCCAAACGGGGACAGGACTCCCGGGCGGCAGTACTTC. The whole variable domain, remainder taken from reference TRBV19 and TRBJ2-7, is DGGITQSPKYLFRKEGQNVTLSCEQNLNHDAMYWYRQDPGQGLRLIYYSQIVNDFQKGDIAEGYSVSREKKESFPLTVTSAQKNPTAFYLCASSPNGDRTPGRQYFGPGTRLTVT.

In this sample, this clone turned up once. The chain has TRBV5-4 and TRBJ1-2; 7 bases map to TRBD1. Trimming removed 3 bases from V and 8 bases from J; junction bases left unmatched: 16. The germline gives CDR1 SGHNT, CDR2 YYREEE (reference sequence). The CDR3 loop spans 16 amino acids. Here the CDR3 DNA reads TGTGCCAGCAGCTCCGGCCCGCTTGACGGGGGACAGGGCTACACCTTC. This gives the protein CASSSGPLDGGQGYTF.